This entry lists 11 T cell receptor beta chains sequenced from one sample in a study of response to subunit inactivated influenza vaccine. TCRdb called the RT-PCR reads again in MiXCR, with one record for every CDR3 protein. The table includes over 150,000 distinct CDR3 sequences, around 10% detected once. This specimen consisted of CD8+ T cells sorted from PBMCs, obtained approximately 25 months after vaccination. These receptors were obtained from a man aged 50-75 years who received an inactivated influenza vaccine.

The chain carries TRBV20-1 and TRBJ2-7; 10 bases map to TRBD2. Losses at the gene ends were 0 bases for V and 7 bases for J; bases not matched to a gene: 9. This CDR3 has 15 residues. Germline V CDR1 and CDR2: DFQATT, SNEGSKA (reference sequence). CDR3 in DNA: TGCAGTGCTAGAGATCTAGCGGGAGACGCCAAAGAGCAGTACTTC. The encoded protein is CSARDLAGDAKEQYF.

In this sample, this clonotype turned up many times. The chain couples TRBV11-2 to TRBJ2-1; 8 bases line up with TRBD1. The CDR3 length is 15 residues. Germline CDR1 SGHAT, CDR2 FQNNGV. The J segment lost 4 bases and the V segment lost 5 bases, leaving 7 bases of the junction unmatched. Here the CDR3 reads CASSTGTGKYNEQFF. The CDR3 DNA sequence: TGTGCCAGCAGCACGGGGACAGGAAAATACAATGAGCAGTTCTTC.

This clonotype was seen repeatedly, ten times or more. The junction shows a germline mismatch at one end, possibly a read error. This CDR3 is CATSDWGVDSLNEQFF. The CDR3 nucleotides read TGTGCCACCAGCGATTGGGGGGTTGACAGTTTGAATGAGCAGTTCTTC. The rearrangement uses TRBV24-1 and TRBJ2-1; tentatively, D is TRBD2 (6 bases). CDR3 length: 16 amino acids. From germline, CDR1 is KGHDR and CDR2 SFDVKD.

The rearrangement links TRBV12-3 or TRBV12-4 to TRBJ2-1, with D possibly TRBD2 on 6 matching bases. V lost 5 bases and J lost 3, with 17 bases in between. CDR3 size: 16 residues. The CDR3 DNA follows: TGTGCCAGCAGTCGGGCCCTAGCGCCTGGCTACAATGAGCAGTTCTTC. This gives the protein CASSRALAPGYNEQFF.

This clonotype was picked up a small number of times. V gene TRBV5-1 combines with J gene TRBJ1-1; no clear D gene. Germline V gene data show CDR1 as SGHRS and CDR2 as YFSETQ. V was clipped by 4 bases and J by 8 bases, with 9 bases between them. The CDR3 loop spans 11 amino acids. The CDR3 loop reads CASSGNAEAFF. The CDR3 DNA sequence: TGCGCCAGCAGCGGGAACGCCGAAGCTTTCTTT.

The CDR3 sequence: CASKRDRVEGEQFF. The DNA for the CDR3 is TGTGCCAGCAAGCGGGACAGGGTAGAGGGTGAGCAGTTCTTC. The J gene is TRBJ2-1, the V gene TRBV21-1; TRBD1 is the table's D call, not checked against the DNA. TRBV21-1 corresponds to a pseudogene. The CDR3 consists of 14 residues.

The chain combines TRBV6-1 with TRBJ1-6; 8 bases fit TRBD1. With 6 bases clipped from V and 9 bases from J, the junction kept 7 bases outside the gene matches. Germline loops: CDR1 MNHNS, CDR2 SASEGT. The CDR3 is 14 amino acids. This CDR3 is CASSPGTGRSPLHF. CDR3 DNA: TGTGCCAGCAGCCCCGGGACAGGACGTTCACCCCTCCACTTT.

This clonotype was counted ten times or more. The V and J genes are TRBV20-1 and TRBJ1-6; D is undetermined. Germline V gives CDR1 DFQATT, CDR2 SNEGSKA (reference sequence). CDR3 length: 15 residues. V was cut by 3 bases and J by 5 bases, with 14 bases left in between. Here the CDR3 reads CSASIPGSHNSPLHF. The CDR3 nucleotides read TGCAGTGCTAGCATCCCGGGGTCTCATAATTCACCCCTCCACTTT.

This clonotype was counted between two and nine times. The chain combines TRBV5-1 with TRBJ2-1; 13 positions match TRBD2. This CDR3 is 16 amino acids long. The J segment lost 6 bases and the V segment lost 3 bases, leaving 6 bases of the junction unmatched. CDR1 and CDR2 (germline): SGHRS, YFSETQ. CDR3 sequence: CASSSGLAGEGNEQFF. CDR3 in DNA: TGCGCCAGCAGCTCCGGACTAGCGGGGGAGGGCAATGAGCAGTTCTTC. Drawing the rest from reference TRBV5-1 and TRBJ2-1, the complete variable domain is KAGVTQTPRYLIKTRGQQVTLSCSPISGHRSVSWYQQTPGQGLQFLFEYFSETQRNKGNFPGRFSGRQFSNSRSEMNVSTLELGDSALYLCASSSGLAGEGNEQFFGPGTRLTVL.

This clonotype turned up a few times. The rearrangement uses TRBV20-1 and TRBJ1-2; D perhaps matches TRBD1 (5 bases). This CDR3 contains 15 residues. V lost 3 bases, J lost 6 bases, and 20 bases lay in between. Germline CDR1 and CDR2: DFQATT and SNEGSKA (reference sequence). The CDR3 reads CSASVSTGIYHGYTF. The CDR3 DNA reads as TGCAGTGCTAGTGTGTCAACAGGCATCTATCATGGCTACACCTTC.

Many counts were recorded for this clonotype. In nucleotides, the CDR3 is TGTGCCAGCAGTTTAGGGCCACAAGAGACCCAGTACTTC. It translates to CASSLGPQETQYF. The chain recombines TRBV12-3 or TRBV12-4 with TRBJ2-5; D gene unclear. Trimming removed 1 base at V and 2 bases at J, with 5 bases between. The CDR3 sequence is 13 residues long.